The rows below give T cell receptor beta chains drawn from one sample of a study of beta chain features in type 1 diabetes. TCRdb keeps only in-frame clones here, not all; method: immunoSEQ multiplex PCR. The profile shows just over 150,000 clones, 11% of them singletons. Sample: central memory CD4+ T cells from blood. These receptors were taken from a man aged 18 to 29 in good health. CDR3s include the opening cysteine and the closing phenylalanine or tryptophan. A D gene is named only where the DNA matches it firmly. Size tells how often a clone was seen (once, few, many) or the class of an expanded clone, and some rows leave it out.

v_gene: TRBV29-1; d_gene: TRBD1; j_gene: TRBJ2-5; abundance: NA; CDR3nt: TGCAGCGTTGTGATGACAGGGCGAGAGACCCAGTACTTC; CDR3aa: CSVVMTGRETQYF
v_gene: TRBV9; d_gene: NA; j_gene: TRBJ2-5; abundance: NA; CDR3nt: TGTGCCAGCAGCGTGGGACCAACAAACCAAGAGACCCAGTACTTC; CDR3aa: CASSVGPTNQETQYF
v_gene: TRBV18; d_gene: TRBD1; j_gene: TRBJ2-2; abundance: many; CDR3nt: TGTGCCAGCTCACAGGGGGCGCAGGTCGGGGAGCTGTTTTTT; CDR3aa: CASSQGAQVGELFF
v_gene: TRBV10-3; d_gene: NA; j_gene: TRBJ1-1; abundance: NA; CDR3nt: TGTGCCATCATGGTTGGGGAGAACACTGAAGCTTTCTTT; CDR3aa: CAIMVGENTEAFF
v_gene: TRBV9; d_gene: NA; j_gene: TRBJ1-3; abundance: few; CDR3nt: TGTGCCAGCAGCCCCGCCTCGGGAGGAAACACCATATATTTT; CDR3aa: CASSPASGGNTIYF
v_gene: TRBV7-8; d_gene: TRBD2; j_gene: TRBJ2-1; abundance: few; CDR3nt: TGTGCCAGCAGCAGCAGGACTAGCGGGACTTACAATGAGCAGTTCTTC; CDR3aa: CASSSRTSGTYNEQFF
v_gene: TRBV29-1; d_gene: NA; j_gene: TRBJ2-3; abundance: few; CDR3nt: TGCAGCGTTGGTCTAGCGAGAGAGTATTTT; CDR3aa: CSVGLAREYF
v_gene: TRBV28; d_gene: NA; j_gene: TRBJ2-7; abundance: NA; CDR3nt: TGTGCCAGCAGTCCCCCGGGGCAGGGCCCCTCCTACGAGCAGTACTTC; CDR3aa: CASSPPGQGPSYEQYF
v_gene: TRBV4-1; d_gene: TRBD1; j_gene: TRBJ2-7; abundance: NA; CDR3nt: TGCGCCAGCAGTCGGGACAGAGCCTACGAGCAGTACTTC; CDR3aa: CASSRDRAYEQYF
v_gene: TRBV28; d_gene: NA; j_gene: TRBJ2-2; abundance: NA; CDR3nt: TGTGCCAGCAGAGGTGGGGGAACCGGGGAGCTGTTTTTT; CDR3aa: CASRGGGTGELFF
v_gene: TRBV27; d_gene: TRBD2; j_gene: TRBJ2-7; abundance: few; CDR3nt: TGTGCCAGCAGTTCTCCTAGCGGGAGTTACGAGCAGTACTTC; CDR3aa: CASSSPSGSYEQYF
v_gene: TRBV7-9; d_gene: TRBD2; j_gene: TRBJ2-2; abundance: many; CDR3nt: TGTGCCAGCAGCCGTAGCGGGGGGCCTTCCGGGGAGCTGTTTTTT; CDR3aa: CASSRSGGPSGELFF
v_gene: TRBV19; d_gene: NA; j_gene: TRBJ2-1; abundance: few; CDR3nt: TGTGCCACCTCCCAGGAGGTTTCTGAGCAGTTCTTC; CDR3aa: CATSQEVSEQFF
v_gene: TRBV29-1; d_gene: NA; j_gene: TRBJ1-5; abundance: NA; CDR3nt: TGCAGCGTTGGAGGGGGCAATCAGCCCCAGCATTTT; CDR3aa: CSVGGGNQPQHF
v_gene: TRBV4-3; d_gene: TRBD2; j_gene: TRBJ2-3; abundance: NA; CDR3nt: TGCGCCAGCAGCCAAGGCCCTAGCGGGACTAGCACAGATACGCAGTATTTT; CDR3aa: CASSQGPSGTSTDTQYF
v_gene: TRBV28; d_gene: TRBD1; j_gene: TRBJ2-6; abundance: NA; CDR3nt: TGTGCCAGCCTTCCCGGGACAGGGGGCTCTGGGGCCAACGTCCTGACTTTC; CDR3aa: CASLPGTGGSGANVLTF
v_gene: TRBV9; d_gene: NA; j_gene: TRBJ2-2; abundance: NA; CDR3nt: TGTGCCAGCAGCAGGGACCCCACGGCCGGGGAGCTGTTTTTT; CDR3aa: CASSRDPTAGELFF
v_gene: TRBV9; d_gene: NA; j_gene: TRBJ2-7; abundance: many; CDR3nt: TGTGCCAGCAGTCCACAGGGGGGGTCCTACGAGCAGTACTTC; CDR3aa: CASSPQGGSYEQYF
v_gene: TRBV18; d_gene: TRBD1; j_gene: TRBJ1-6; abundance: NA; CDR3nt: TGTGCCAGCTCACCATTCACCGGGACAGGCAATTCACCCCTCCACTTT; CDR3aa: CASSPFTGTGNSPLHF
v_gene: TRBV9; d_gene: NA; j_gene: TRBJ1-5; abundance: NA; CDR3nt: TGTGCCAGCAGCGTAAGCCCATGCAATCAGCCCCAGCATTTT; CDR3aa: CASSVSPCNQPQHF
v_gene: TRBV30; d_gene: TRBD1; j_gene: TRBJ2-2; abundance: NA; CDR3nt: TGTGCCTGGATGGCAGGCAGGGGGAGCGGGGAGCTGTTTTTT; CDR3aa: CAWMAGRGSGELFF
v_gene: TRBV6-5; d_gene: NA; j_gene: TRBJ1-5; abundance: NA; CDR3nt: TGTGCCAGCAGAAGACAGGGCAATCAGCCCCAGCATTTT; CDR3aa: CASRRQGNQPQHF
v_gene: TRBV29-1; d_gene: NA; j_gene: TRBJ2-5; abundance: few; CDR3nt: TGCAGCGTGACAGAGTTGAGAGAGACCCAGTACTTC; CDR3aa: CSVTELRETQYF
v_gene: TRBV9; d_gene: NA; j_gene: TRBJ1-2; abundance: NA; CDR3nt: TGTGCCAGCAGCGTAGGGTCCTATGGCTACACCTTC; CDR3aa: CASSVGSYGYTF
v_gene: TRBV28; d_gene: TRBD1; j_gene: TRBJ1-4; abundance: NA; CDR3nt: TGTGCCAGCAGGCGTCCGGGACAGGGGGTGACTAATGAAAAACTGTTTTTT; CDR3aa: CASRRPGQGVTNEKLFF
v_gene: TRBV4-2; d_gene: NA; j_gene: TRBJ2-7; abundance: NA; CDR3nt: TGTGCCAGCAGCCAAGACGCCACGGCAGGGTCTGCCGCGGGGCAGTACTTC; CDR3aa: CASSQDATAGSAAGQYF
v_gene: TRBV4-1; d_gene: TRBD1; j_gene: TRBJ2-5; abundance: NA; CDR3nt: TGCGCCAGCAGCCAAGGCATGACAGGGGGCGGTGAGACCCAGTACTTC; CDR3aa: CASSQGMTGGGETQYF
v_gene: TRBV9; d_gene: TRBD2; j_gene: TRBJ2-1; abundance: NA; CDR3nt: TGTGCCAGCAGCGAGACACTAGCGGGCGAGACGGGTGAGCAGTTCTTC; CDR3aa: CASSETLAGETGEQFF
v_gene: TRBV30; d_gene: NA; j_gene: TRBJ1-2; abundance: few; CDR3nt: TGTGCCTGGAGCCCCACCGGGACCTGGAACTATGGCTACACCTTC; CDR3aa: CAWSPTGTWNYGYTF
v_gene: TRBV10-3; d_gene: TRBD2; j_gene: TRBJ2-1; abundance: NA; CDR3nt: TGTGCCAGCGGACTAGCGGGGGGTCCGAAGCAGTTCTTC; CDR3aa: CASGLAGGPKQFF
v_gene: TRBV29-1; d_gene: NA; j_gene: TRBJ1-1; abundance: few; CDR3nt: TGCAGCGTTTGGCGGGGAATAACTGAAGCTTTCTTT; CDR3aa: CSVWRGITEAFF
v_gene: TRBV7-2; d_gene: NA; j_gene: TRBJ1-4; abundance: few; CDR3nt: TGTGCCAGCAGCTCGAATAATGAAAAACTGTTTTTT; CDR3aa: CASSSNNEKLFF
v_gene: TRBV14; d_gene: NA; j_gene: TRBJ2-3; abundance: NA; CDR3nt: TGTGCCAGCAGCCAACTAGGGGGAACAGATACGCAGTATTTT; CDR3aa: CASSQLGGTDTQYF
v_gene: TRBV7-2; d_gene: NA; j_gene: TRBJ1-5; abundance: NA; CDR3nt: TGTGCCAGCAGCTTTGTCAGAGATCAGCCCCAGCATTTT; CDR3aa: CASSFVRDQPQHF
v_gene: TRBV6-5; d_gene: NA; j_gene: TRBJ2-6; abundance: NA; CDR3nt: TGTGCCAGCAGTCGGGCCGGGGCCAACGTCCTGACTTTC; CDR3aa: CASSRAGANVLTF
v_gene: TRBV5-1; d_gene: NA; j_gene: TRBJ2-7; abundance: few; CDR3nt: TGCGCCAGCAGCTTGGCGGTCGGTCCCTACGAGCAGTACTTC; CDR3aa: CASSLAVGPYEQYF
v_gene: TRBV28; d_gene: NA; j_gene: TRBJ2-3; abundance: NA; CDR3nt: TGTGCCAGCAGTTACCCCGGCAGTACAGATACGCAGTATTTT; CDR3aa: CASSYPGSTDTQYF
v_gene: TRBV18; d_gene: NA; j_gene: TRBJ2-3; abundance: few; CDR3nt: TGTGCCAGCTCACCAGTAGATACGCAGTATTTT; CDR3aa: CASSPVDTQYF
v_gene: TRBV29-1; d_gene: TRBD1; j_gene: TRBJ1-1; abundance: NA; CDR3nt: TGCAGCGTTGAAAGGGACAGGGTAGGCACTGAAGCTTTCTTT; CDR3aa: CSVERDRVGTEAFF
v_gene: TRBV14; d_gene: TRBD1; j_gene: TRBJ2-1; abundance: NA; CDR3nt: TGTGCCAGCAGCCAGACAGGGGGAAGGTCCTACAATGAGCAGTTCTTC; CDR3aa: CASSQTGGRSYNEQFF
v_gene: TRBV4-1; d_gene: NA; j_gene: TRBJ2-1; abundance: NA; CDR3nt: TGCGCCAGCAGCCAAGACCGAGCGGGCGCCTACAATGAGCAGTTCTTC; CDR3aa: CASSQDRAGAYNEQFF
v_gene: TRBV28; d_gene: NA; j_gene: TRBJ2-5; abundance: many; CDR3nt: TGTGCCAGCAGCCGGCCCCAGGGGATGGGGGAGACCCAGTACTTC; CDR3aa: CASSRPQGMGETQYF
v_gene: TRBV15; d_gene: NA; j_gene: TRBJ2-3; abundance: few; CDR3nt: TGTGCCACCAGCATTGGGTTTCCAGATACGCAGTATTTT; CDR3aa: CATSIGFPDTQYF
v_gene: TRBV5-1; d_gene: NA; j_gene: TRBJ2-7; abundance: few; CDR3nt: TGCGCCAGCAGCGTTGTGGGGACGAGCTCCTACGAGCAGTACTTC; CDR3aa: CASSVVGTSSYEQYF
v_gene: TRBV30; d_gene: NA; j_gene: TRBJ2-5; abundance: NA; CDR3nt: TGTGCCTGGACTCACGATGGGAATCGGTACCAAGAGACCCAGTACTTC; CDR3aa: CAWTHDGNRYQETQYF
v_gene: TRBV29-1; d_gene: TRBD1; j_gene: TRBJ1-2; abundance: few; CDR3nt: TGCAGCTACTCGACAGGGATCGGCTACACCTTC; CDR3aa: CSYSTGIGYTF
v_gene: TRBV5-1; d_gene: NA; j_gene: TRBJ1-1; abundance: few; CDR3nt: TGCGCCAGCAGCTTGGCCTCCGGCCCAAGAAATGAAGCTTTCTTT; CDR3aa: CASSLASGPRNEAFF
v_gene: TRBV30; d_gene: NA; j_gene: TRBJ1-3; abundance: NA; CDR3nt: TGTGCCTGGAGTGTATCAGGGCGCTCTGGAAACACCATATATTTT; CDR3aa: CAWSVSGRSGNTIYF
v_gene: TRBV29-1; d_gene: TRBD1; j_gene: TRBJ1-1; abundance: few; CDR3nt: TGCAGCGCTGGACAGGGGGCAACTGAAGCTTTCTTT; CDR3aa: CSAGQGATEAFF